This TCR beta chain was recorded in a study of blood T cell repertoires in COVID-19 (dated by TCRdb to the early 2020s). Background on the whole study: Samples covering the acute and convalescent phases of COVID-19 were provided by collaborators in the United States, Italy and Spain. The prospective study material was composed of cDNA or gDNA derived from T cells, B-cell-depleted T cells, or PBMCs. Deeply sampled blood TCRbeta repertoires from subjects exposed to, actively infected with, or recovered from COVID-19 were included in the dataset. The repertoires were released in a freely available public database meant as a resource for research on the immune response to SARS-CoV-2. The samples were drawn from the first 160 participants of the ongoing ImmuneRACE study and from more than 1,000 subjects provided by 6 global collaborators. A de-identified subject ID, COVID-19 status, age in years and sex were almost always included in the sample metadata. Where available, HLA class I and class II types were obtained from metadata supplied by the sample provider rather than from assay-based typing.

The immunoSEQ Assay, a bias-controlled multiplex PCR, was used to amplify TCRbeta CDR3 regions from genomic DNA. In the authors' own workflow: The number of nucleated cells in each sample was estimated from the amplification of reference gene primers within the assay. To quantify the absolute abundance of each unique TCRbeta CDR3 rearrangement, sequence reads were collapsed and filtered. For each sample, productive Simpson clonality was calculated as the square root of Simpson's diversity index across productive rearrangements. Sourced from immuneACCESS, this table was stored by TCRdb with only in-frame sequences that have V and J called. A share of the clones is absent; for the studies checked, an unresolved V gene accounts for under half, and the remainder has no known explanation. The V and J calls and the clone size are those of that table, but D and trimming were determined from the DNA. This sample holds roughly 330,000 clones; approximately 86% were observed only once. The ten largest clones take up approximately 9.9% of the sample.

To note about this clone: Its antigen is unknown. The sample holds no much larger clone one base away, and base qualities are not on file.

Paper-wide results and their limitations: How much clinical and demographic metadata was included differed by source and by participant, and the metadata was provided uncurated.

One collaborating source in Seattle enrolled patients during active infection and followed them longitudinally through the course of disease. Whole blood was collected in K2EDTA tubes by collaborating institutions according to the institutions' own protocols. For TCRbeta analysis, collaborators shipped samples as frozen whole blood, isolated PBMCs, or DNA extracted from either of those sample types. Taken from cysteine to phenylalanine, the CDR3 has 15 residues. Of all the DNA, just the CDR3 is kept, 45 bases in frame from base 1. The TCR sequence derives from a man aged 25-45 years with COVID-19, enrolled during active disease. This receptor chain uses TRBV21-1 and TRBJ2-3; TRBD2, the table's D call, lacks a check against the DNA. TRBV21-1 is deemed a pseudogene. Specimen: peripheral blood. The sequence in DNA is TGTGCCAGCAGCAAAGACTGCGGGGGGGCAGATACGCAGTATTTT. This yields the protein CASSKDCGGADTQYF.